Each of the 24 T cell receptor beta chains below was sequenced from the same sample in a study of blood T cell repertoires in COVID-19 (dated by TCRdb to about 2020). Library generation was performed with the immunoSEQ multiplex PCR assay. This is the immuneACCESS table as TCRdb keeps it, with only in-frame sequences that have V and J called. A part of the clones is gone; compared with another copy, unresolved V genes explain less than half, and the rest is unexplained. This sample has hundreds of thousands of clones in its table, and about nine tenths of those were observed once. The top ten constitute over 1.1% of the sample. Sequenced: peripheral blood. The receptor source for this set is a woman aged 25 to 39 with active or convalescent COVID-19.

The chain links TRBV3-1 (or the pseudogene TRBV3-2) to TRBJ2-7; 10 bases agree with TRBD2. This CDR3 has 14 residues. From germline, CDR1 is LGHDT and CDR2 YNNKEL (reference sequence). J lost 0 bases, V lost 5 bases, and 1 base had no gene match. The CDR3 nucleotides read TGTGCCAGCAGCACTAGCGGGGCCTCCTACGAGCAGTACTTC. This encodes CASSTSGASYEQYF.

This clone occurred once. This chain uses TRBV12-3 or TRBV12-4 with TRBJ1-3; D possibly corresponds to TRBD1 (5 bases). This CDR3 has 12 amino acids. V gave up 5 bases and J gave up 7 bases, with 9 bases separating them. The CDR3 coding sequence is TGTGCCAGCAGTCAAGACAGTAACACCATATATTTT. Its protein is CASSQDSNTIYF.

This clone was detected a few times. The chain combines TRBV6-5 with TRBJ1-5, with TRBD1 as a possible D gene (6 bases). V lost 6 bases and J lost 2, with 11 bases in between. The CDR3 spans 14 residues. CDR1 and CDR2 from the germline V gene are MNHEY and SVGAGI. The CDR3, as DNA: TGTGCCAGCAGACTCAACAGGGGCAATCAGCCCCAGCATTTT. Encoded protein: CASRLNRGNQPQHF.

The chain joins TRBV19 to TRBJ1-1; TRBD1 agrees at 7 bases. The germline V gene encodes CDR1 LNHDA and CDR2 SQIVND (reference sequence). The CDR3 has 14 residues. The trim removed 10 bases at V and 0 bases at J, leaving 8 bases unmatched. CDR3 bases: TGTGCCACCATGCCGGGACAGTTGAACACTGAAGCTTTCTTT. Translated: CATMPGQLNTEAFF.

The gene calls are TRBV5-5 and TRBJ2-2, with TRBD1 identical over 9 bases. V shed 5 bases, J shed 0 bases, and the junction held 8 bases outside the gene matches. CDR3 length equals 17 residues. CDR1 SGHKS and CDR2 YYEKEE come from the germline V gene (reference sequence). CDR3 DNA sequence: TGTGCCAGCAGTGCCGGGACAGGGCGAACGAACACCGGGGAGCTGTTTTTT. Encoded protein: CASSAGTGRTNTGELFF.

This clone was counted only a few times. The CDR3 bases are TGTGCCAGCTCACCCTACTACTCTGGAAACACCATATATTTT. This sequence encodes CASSPYYSGNTIYF. The chain uses TRBV18 and TRBJ1-3; no definite D call. CDR1 and CDR2 (germline): KGHSH, LQKENI. The CDR3 totals 14 residues. Trimming took 3 bases from V and 0 from J, leaving 6 bases between them.

This sequence joins TRBV19 and TRBJ1-2; 7 bases map to TRBD1. Germline-derived CDR1 and CDR2 are LNHDA and SQIVND (reference sequence). The CDR3 is made up of 13 amino acids. V lost 9 bases, J lost 4 bases, and 8 bases stayed unmatched. CDR3 region: CASIGQELYGYTF. CDR3 sequence (DNA): TGTGCCAGCATAGGACAGGAGCTCTATGGCTACACCTTC.

The genes are TRBV27 and TRBJ2-3; perhaps TRBD1 as D (6 bases). CDR3 length: 14 residues. Looked up from germline, CDR1 is MNHEY and CDR2 is SMNVEV (reference sequence). With 4 bases removed from V and 2 bases from J, the gap between germline ends came to 10 bases. CDR3 sequence (DNA): TGTGCCAGCAGTTCTCGGACAGACACAGATACGCAGTATTTT. Residues: CASSSRTDTDTQYF.

This chain joins TRBV27 and TRBJ2-1; 7 nucleotides line up with TRBD2. From germline, CDR1 is MNHEY and CDR2 SMNVEV (reference sequence). This CDR3 region has 17 residues. Trimming at V came to 4 bases and at J to 2 bases, leaving 11 bases not matched to a gene. The CDR3 nucleotides are TGTGCCAGCAGTTCAACCTCTAGCGGTACCCCCTACAATGAGCAGTTCTTC. Translation gives CASSSTSSGTPYNEQFF.

This chain joins TRBV27 and TRBJ1-5; 7 positions match TRBD1. The CDR3 loop spans 15 amino acids. The junction had 5 bases not matched to a gene; V was cut back by 6 bases and J by 0 bases. CDR1 is MNHEY, CDR2 SMNVEV, per germline (reference sequence). The CDR3 is CASRAGTDSNQPQHF. CDR3 in DNA: TGTGCCAGCAGGGCCGGGACAGATAGCAATCAGCCCCAGCATTTT.

This chain links TRBV19 with TRBJ2-6; TRBD1 matches at 7 bases. Per the germline V gene, CDR1 is LNHDA and CDR2 is SQIVND (reference sequence). With 6 bases clipped from V and 0 bases from J, the junction kept 5 bases outside the gene matches. This CDR3 region has 16 residues. CDR3 sequence (DNA): TGTGCCAGTAGCGGACAGGCCCACTCTGGGGCCAACGTCCTGACTTTC. This codes for CASSGQAHSGANVLTF.

The chain couples TRBV6-5 to TRBJ2-7; D is possibly TRBD1 (5 bases). The V gene's germline CDR1 is MNHEY and CDR2 SVGAGI. The CDR3 loop spans 14 amino acids. The germline V and J ends were trimmed by 3 bases and 0 bases, with 9 bases remaining between them. The CDR3 nucleotides read TGTGCCAGCAGTTATTACGACAGCTCCTACGAGCAGTACTTC. The encoded protein is CASSYYDSSYEQYF.

This sequence joins TRBV15 and TRBJ2-1; possible D gene TRBD1, 5 bases. Germline V gene data show CDR1 as LNHNV and CDR2 as YYDKDF (reference sequence). The V end lost 0 bases, the J end lost 12 bases, and 9 bases lay between the germline ends. The CDR3 extends over 12 amino acids. CDR3 amino acids: CATSREGVWQFF. The CDR3, as DNA: TGTGCCACCAGCAGAGAAGGGGTTTGGCAGTTCTTC.

The CDR3 spells CASSLVWPTERNTEAFF. As DNA, the CDR3 is TGTGCCAGCAGCTTAGTGTGGCCGACAGAAAGAAACACTGAAGCTTTCTTT. The chain is built from TRBV7-2 and TRBJ1-1; possible D gene TRBD1, 5 bases. The germline V gene has CDR1 SGHTA and CDR2 FQGNSA. Deletions cut 1 base from V and 2 bases from J, with 17 bases between. This CDR3 contains 17 residues.

This rearrangement joins TRBV19 to TRBJ2-4, with 8 positions matching TRBD1. Germline V CDR1 and CDR2: LNHDA, SQIVND (reference sequence). This CDR3 is built from 14 residues. The V and J ends lost 2 bases and 7 bases, in that order; junction bases with no gene match: 4. The CDR3 bases are TGTGCCAGTAGTATACAGGGGGCCGGGAACATTCAGTACTTC. This codes for CASSIQGAGNIQYF.

The chain carries TRBV5-1 and TRBJ1-4, with D possibly being TRBD1 (6 bases). V was cut by 5 bases and J by 5 bases, with 16 bases left in between. The length of the CDR3 is 15 residues. CDR1 is SGHRS and CDR2 is YFSETQ in the germline V gene. CDR3 DNA sequence: TGCGCCAGCAGTTGGGGTGCAGGGGCCAATGAAAAACTGTTTTTT. This sequence encodes CASSWGAGANEKLFF.

The chain couples TRBV7-9 to TRBJ1-2; D possibly corresponds to TRBD1 (5 bases). The CDR3 consists of 14 residues. CDR1 is SEHNR, CDR2 FQNEAQ, per germline (reference sequence). Trimming cost V 5 bases and J 4 bases, with 14 bases left between them. The CDR3 nucleotides are TGTGCCAGCAGCAACGCAGGGTTAAGCTATGGCTACACCTTC. Amino acids: CASSNAGLSYGYTF. The variable domain in full, with the rest retrieved from reference TRBV7-9 and TRBJ1-2, is DTGVSQNPRHKITKRGQNVTFRCDPISEHNRLYWYRQTLGQGPEFLTYFQNEAQLEKSRLLSDRFSAERPKGSFSTLEIQRTEQGDSAMYLCASSNAGLSYGYTFGSGTRLTVV.

This chain connects TRBV27 to TRBJ1-6, with TRBD1 as a possible D gene (6 bases). V lost 7 bases to trimming and J lost 5 bases, with 24 bases between them. The CDR3 sequence is 18 residues long. Germline V gene lookup returns CDR1 MNHEY and CDR2 SMNVEV (reference sequence). The CDR3 is CASTLITGRSTDNSPLHF. The CDR3, as DNA: TGTGCCAGCACCTTGATCACAGGGCGCTCCACAGATAATTCACCCCTCCACTTT.

J is TRBJ1-5 and V is TRBV27, with D perhaps matching TRBD1 (6 bases). The V and J ends lost 6 bases and 6 bases respectively, with 15 bases between them. CDR1 and CDR2 from the germline V gene are MNHEY and SMNVEV (reference sequence). This CDR3 region has 14 residues. The CDR3 loop reads CASRLQGIGQPQHF. CDR3 bases: TGTGCCAGCAGGCTACAGGGTATCGGTCAGCCCCAGCATTTT.

The chain carries TRBV6-5 and TRBJ1-1; the D is unclear. Germline V CDR1 and CDR2: MNHEY, SVGAGI. Trimming stripped 4 bases from V and 9 bases from J, with 12 bases between. The CDR3 contains 12 residues. Written as DNA, the CDR3 is TGTGCCAGCAGTTCGGCCGATAGCAAAGCTTTCTTT. This gives the protein CASSSADSKAFF.

This sequence joins TRBV4-2 and TRBJ2-3, with 12 positions matching TRBD2. The CDR3 sequence is 19 residues long. The V segment lost 1 base and the J segment 1 base; nucleotides outside the gene matches: 9. Germline V gene lookup returns CDR1 LGHNA and CDR2 YNFKEQ. The CDR3: CASSQVSSSGRAGTDTQYF. CDR3 DNA: TGTGCCAGCAGCCAAGTATCGTCTAGCGGGAGGGCCGGCACAGATACGCAGTATTTT.

The J gene is TRBJ1-1, the V gene TRBV6-5; D remains ambiguous. Trimming took 7 bases from V and 4 from J, leaving 13 bases between them. Germline V gene sequence: CDR1 MNHEY, CDR2 SVGAGI. The CDR3 sequence is 13 residues long. CDR3 residues: CASIKNVATEAFF. CDR3 bases: TGTGCCAGCATCAAGAATGTGGCCACTGAAGCTTTCTTT.

The J gene is TRBJ1-6, the V gene TRBV6-5, with D perhaps matching TRBD1 (6 bases). The CDR3 is 13 amino acids. Trimming took 6 bases from V and 13 from J, leaving 16 bases between them. CDR1 is MNHEY and CDR2 is SVGAGI in the germline V gene. The CDR3 here is CASSRGRGWPLHF. CDR3 nucleotides: TGTGCCAGCAGCCGGGGCAGGGGATGGCCCCTCCACTTT.

The CDR3 DNA is TGTGCCAGCGCCAGGACAGGGTTCCCCTACAATGAGCAGTTCTTC. Translated: CASARTGFPYNEQFF. The chain employs TRBV27 and TRBJ2-1; 8 bases fit TRBD1. Germline-derived CDR1 and CDR2 are MNHEY and SMNVEV (reference sequence). The CDR3 runs to 15 residues. Unmatched junction bases numbered 8, after V lost 8 bases and J lost 2 bases.